A single sample gave rise to the 18 T cell receptor beta chains below, sequenced in a study of blood T cell repertoires in COVID-19. TCRdb's copy holds only in-frame clones and misses some; the assay was immunoSEQ multiplex PCR. The sample lists about 98,000 clones; roughly 80% were seen once. The sample taken for sequencing was peripheral blood. The source of these receptors is a man in his 60s with active or convalescent COVID-19.

The chain recombines TRBV6-5 with TRBJ1-2, with TRBD1 matching 7 bases. CDR1 and CDR2 (germline): MNHEY, SVGAGI. V shed 2 bases, J shed 7 bases, and the junction held 7 bases outside the gene matches. The CDR3 is 14 residues long. The chain's CDR3 is CASSYVDRAIGYTF. The CDR3 bases are TGTGCCAGCAGTTACGTTGACAGGGCTATTGGCTACACCTTC.

This clone was picked up a small number of times. The J gene is TRBJ1-1, the V gene TRBV2, with 9 bases aligning to TRBD1. Trimming cost V 5 bases and J 4 bases; bases outside gene matches: 2. The CDR3 consists of 13 residues. The V gene's germline CDR1 is SNHLY and CDR2 FYNNEI. The CDR3 here is CASSSTGGTEAFF. The CDR3 DNA reads TGTGCCAGCAGTTCGACAGGGGGCACTGAAGCTTTCTTT.

J is TRBJ1-2 and V is TRBV6-2 or TRBV6-3; D remains unclear. V was pared by 4 bases and J by 8 bases, with 14 bases between. The CDR3 runs to 13 residues. Germline assignment: CDR1 MNHEY and CDR2 SVGEGT. The CDR3 DNA follows: TGTGCCAGCAGTTCGTTAGGACTTCGGGGCTACACCTTC. Its protein product is CASSSLGLRGYTF.

This rearrangement joins TRBV14 to TRBJ2-2; the D gene is possibly TRBD1 (5 bases). This CDR3 has 13 amino acids. CDR1 is SGHDN and CDR2 is FVKESK in the germline V gene. The germline V and J ends were trimmed by 1 base and 13 bases, with 13 bases remaining between them. The CDR3 DNA reads TGTGCCAGCAGCCAAGCCAGGGCCTTGGGGCTGTTTTTT. Translated, it gives CASSQARALGLFF.

This sequence joins TRBV24-1 and TRBJ2-3; 10 bases align to TRBD1. With 1 base clipped from V and 4 bases from J, the junction kept 7 bases outside the gene matches. The CDR3 is 17 amino acids. Per the germline V gene, CDR1 is KGHDR and CDR2 is SFDVKD. CDR3 loop: CATSDLGDRGNSDTQYF. The CDR3 DNA is TGTGCCACCAGTGATTTAGGGGACAGGGGAAACTCAGATACGCAGTATTTT.

The rearrangement joins TRBV18 to TRBJ1-1, with D unresolved. The germline gives CDR1 KGHSH, CDR2 LQKENI. The CDR3 is made up of 16 amino acids. The V end was cut by 3 bases, the J end by 0 bases, with 14 bases between. The CDR3 here is CASSPWASVVNTEAFF. DNA of the CDR3: TGTGCCAGCTCACCGTGGGCATCCGTTGTGAACACTGAAGCTTTCTTT.

The chain combines TRBV10-1 with TRBJ1-2, with a weak D call TRBD1 (5 bases). The germline gives CDR1 WNHNN, CDR2 SYGVQD (reference sequence). The CDR3 covers 19 residues. Trimming took 0 bases from V and 4 from J, leaving 24 bases between them. The CDR3: CASSESMQGRAGLIYGYTF. CDR3 DNA sequence: TGCGCCAGCAGTGAGTCGATGCAGGGCAGGGCTGGATTGATCTATGGCTACACCTTC.

This chain joins TRBV11-2 and TRBJ2-7; TRBD1 might be the D (5 bases). V lost 5 bases to trimming and J lost 4 bases, with 12 bases between them. The germline V gene has CDR1 SGHAT and CDR2 FQNNGV. This CDR3 contains 13 residues. CDR3 sequence: CASSIDRLYEQYF. CDR3 nucleotide sequence: TGTGCCAGCAGCATCGACAGACTTTACGAGCAGTACTTC.

This chain joins TRBV2 and TRBJ2-5; D is perhaps TRBD2 (6 bases). Trimming took 7 bases from V and 7 from J, leaving 19 bases between them. Germline V CDR1 and CDR2: SNHLY, FYNNEI. CDR3 length: 14 amino acids. CDR3 loop: CASMMEGTFGTQYF. The DNA of the CDR3 is TGTGCCAGCATGATGGAGGGTACCTTCGGGACCCAGTACTTC.

This sequence joins TRBV19 and TRBJ2-5, with D perhaps TRBD1 (6 bases). V shed 9 bases and J shed 2 bases, with 16 bases lying between them. The germline CDR1 and CDR2 sequences are LNHDA and SQIVND (reference sequence). The CDR3 is 14 residues long. As DNA, the CDR3 is TGTGCCAGACCATTTGACAGGATTCAAGAGACCCAGTACTTC. Protein: CARPFDRIQETQYF.

V is TRBV4-1 and J is TRBJ2-4; tentative D call: TRBD1 (6 bases). The CDR3 spans 18 residues. V was trimmed by 6 bases and J by 2 bases, leaving 23 bases between them. CDR1 MGHRA and CDR2 YSYEKL come from the germline V gene. The CDR3 bases are TGCGCCAGCAGTACAACCCCAGGGTTACAGGGAACCAAAAACATTCAGTACTTC. As protein: CASSTTPGLQGTKNIQYF.

The gene calls are TRBV5-1 and TRBJ2-7; 8 positions match TRBD1. Looked up from germline, CDR1 is SGHRS and CDR2 is YFSETQ. The CDR3 covers 14 residues. V was clipped by 0 bases and J by 6 bases; unmatched bases: 5. CDR3: CASSLDGQGREQYF. The CDR3 bases are TGCGCCAGCAGCTTGGACGGACAGGGACGCGAGCAGTACTTC.

This rearrangement joins TRBV4-1 to TRBJ1-2; 7 bases line up with TRBD1. V was pared by 2 bases and J by 5 bases, with 5 bases of the junction left unmatched. The CDR3 has 14 amino acids. CDR1 and CDR2 from the germline V gene are MGHRA and YSYEKL. CDR3 amino acids: CASSQRQGDYGYTF. In nucleotides, the CDR3 is TGCGCCAGCAGCCAACGACAGGGAGATTATGGCTACACCTTC.

The chain uses TRBV5-1 and TRBJ1-5; D not certain. V lost 3 bases and J 4 bases, leaving 11 bases between the germline ends. From germline, CDR1 is SGHRS and CDR2 YFSETQ. The length of the CDR3 is 14 residues. The CDR3 coding sequence is TGCGCCAGCAGCTCCGGAGGGCCAAATCAGCCCCAGCATTTT. It is translated as CASSSGGPNQPQHF.

The chain has TRBV3-1 (or the pseudogene TRBV3-2) and TRBJ2-1; TRBD2 matches 7 bases. Germline loops: CDR1 LGHDT, CDR2 YNNKEL (reference sequence). The CDR3 loop spans 16 amino acids. J was trimmed by 4 bases and V by 1 base; bases with no gene match: 7. The CDR3 DNA reads as TGTGCCAGCAGCCAAGGGGGGGGAGGGTCGTACAATGAGCAGTTCTTC. As protein: CASSQGGGGSYNEQFF.

This clone was recorded only once. This chain uses TRBV9 with TRBJ2-1; D unresolved. The length of the CDR3 is 13 residues. V lost 1 base and J lost 4, with 6 bases in between. Germline CDR1 reads SGDLS; CDR2 reads YYNGEE. CDR3 sequence reads: CASSVSLYNEQFF. The CDR3 region has the DNA TGTGCCAGCAGCGTAAGCCTATACAATGAGCAGTTCTTC.

This clone was counted a single time. The rearrangement links TRBV28 to TRBJ2-1; 13 bases map to TRBD2. CDR1 and CDR2 (germline): MDHEN, SYDVKM. CDR3 length: 20 amino acids. With V trimmed by 1 base and J by 0 bases, 9 bases remained unmatched. CDR3 sequence: CASSLFGGTSGKSSYNEQFF. DNA for the CDR3: TGTGCCAGCAGTTTATTTGGCGGGACTAGCGGGAAGAGCTCCTACAATGAGCAGTTCTTC.

The gene calls are TRBV2 and TRBJ1-1; D possibly corresponds to TRBD1 (5 bases). In germline, CDR1 is SNHLY, CDR2 FYNNEI. This CDR3 has 13 amino acids. Trimming removed 5 bases at V and 5 bases at J, with 12 bases between. The CDR3 DNA follows: TGTGCCAGCAGTCAAGGGGCCCCAACTGAAGCTTTCTTT. This codes for CASSQGAPTEAFF.